Listed here is a single T cell receptor (beta chain). Its cognate antigen is unknown. The data were produced by immunoSEQ multiplex PCR, yet TCRdb's version contains in-frame clones alone and is incomplete. The profile shows under 600,000 clones, 89% of them singletons. This sample was included in a study of Ad26.COV2.S vaccination and SARS-CoV-2 variants. Study-wide results and caveats: TCR breadth and depth analyses may have underestimated total T cell responses.

As to treatment: some 20 received Ad26.COV2.S at low or high dose, single or two shots; 5 received placebo; per-sample allocation not given. The investigators took samples on day 63 after the first vaccine or placebo injection. Expression of Wuhan-strain SARS-CoV-2 spike came from the Ad26 vector that formed the vaccine. The CDR3 length is 15 residues. Germline V gives CDR1 KGHSH, CDR2 LQKENI. V lost 3 bases to trimming and J lost 0 bases, with 9 bases between them. The sequenced sample was peripheral blood, obtained in a trial of Ad26.COV2.S vaccine versus placebo. The chain employs TRBV18 and TRBJ2-4, with D uncertain. The receptor was isolated from a person aged 18-65 years who received the Ad26.COV2.S COVID-19 vaccine or a placebo. In DNA, the CDR3 is TGTGCCAGCTCACCGACACAATTAGCCAAAAACATTCAGTACTTC. Residues: CASSPTQLAKNIQYF.